These 22 T cell receptor beta chains came from one sample sequenced in a study of blood T cell repertoires in COVID-19. Clones were read by immunoSEQ multiplex PCR, and TCRdb kept only the in-frame ones, dropping some. The sample comprises under 350,000 clones, roughly 86% of which are singletons, and 1.5% to 2% rests with the top ten. Source material: PBMCs or T cells enriched from blood (not recorded which). Every receptor here comes from a woman aged 60-75 years who had recovered from COVID-19.

This sequence joins TRBV5-1 and TRBJ1-4, with D maybe TRBD1 (5 bases). Germline assignment: CDR1 SGHRS and CDR2 YFSETQ. Trimming left V 0 bases short and J 8 bases short, with 11 bases between. CDR3 size: 14 residues. The CDR3 here is CASSLEAGREKLFF. CDR3 nucleotides: TGCGCCAGCAGCTTGGAGGCAGGGAGGGAAAAACTGTTTTTT.

Of note for this clone: At one end, the junction sequence differs from germline, possibly due to a read error. The chain combines TRBV3-1 (or the pseudogene TRBV3-2) with TRBJ2-3, with TRBD1 matching 10 bases. Germline values: CDR1 LGHDT, CDR2 YNNKEL (reference sequence). The CDR3 runs 12 residues. DNA of the CDR3: TGTGCCAGCAGCCAAAGACAGGGGGCTATGGATTTT. It encodes CASSQRQGAMDF.

This clone was seen more than once but under ten times. The chain couples TRBV7-9 to TRBJ2-3, with D perhaps TRBD2 (5 bases). Trimming cost V 7 bases and J 4 bases, with 12 bases left between them. The CDR3 spans 13 residues. Germline CDR1 reads SEHNR; CDR2 reads FQNEAQ (reference sequence). CDR3 nucleotide sequence: TGTGCCAGCAACTTCGCGGGCTCAGATACGCAGTATTTT. Translating it yields CASNFAGSDTQYF.

The chain uses TRBV24-1 and TRBJ1-2, with 8 bases identical to TRBD1. V shed 5 bases, J shed 8 bases, and the junction held 6 bases outside the gene matches. Germline V gene data show CDR1 as KGHDR and CDR2 as SFDVKD. The CDR3 loop spans 13 amino acids. CDR3 residues: CATSGDRSFGYTF. CDR3 DNA sequence: TGTGCCACCAGTGGGGACAGGTCCTTCGGCTACACCTTC.

The chain is built from TRBV2 and TRBJ2-2; the match to TRBD2 covers 10 bases. Germline V gives CDR1 SNHLY, CDR2 FYNNEI. With 4 bases clipped from V and 6 bases from J, the junction kept 8 bases outside the gene matches. This CDR3 comprises 16 residues. CDR3 protein: CASSGGAGGIPGELFF. The CDR3 coding sequence is TGTGCCAGCAGTGGAGGAGCGGGAGGGATTCCCGGGGAGCTGTTTTTT.

CDR3 loop: CASSLFYRSNEKLFF. Here the CDR3 DNA reads TGTGCCAGCAGTTTATTCTACAGATCTAATGAAAAACTGTTTTTT. The chain links TRBV27 to TRBJ1-4; unclear D gene. The CDR3 length is 15 residues. V dropped 1 base and J dropped 3 bases, with 9 bases sitting between them. Looked up from germline, CDR1 is MNHEY and CDR2 is SMNVEV (reference sequence).

V gene TRBV12-3 or TRBV12-4 combines with J gene TRBJ1-1; 7 bases are shared with TRBD1. The CDR3 totals 13 residues. V shed 7 bases and J 5 bases; nucleotides not matched to a gene: 7. The CDR3, as DNA: TGTGCCAGCACCTCACTCAGGGGGACTGAAGCTTTCTTT. Translated, it gives CASTSLRGTEAFF.

The rearrangement joins TRBV14 to TRBJ1-6, with D tentatively TRBD1 (5 bases). The CDR3 has 16 amino acids. The V end was cut by 0 bases, the J end by 2 bases, with 8 bases between. Germline V gene data show CDR1 as SGHDN and CDR2 as FVKESK. The CDR3 is CASSQDNRPYNSPLHF. The CDR3 nucleotides read TGTGCCAGCAGCCAAGATAACAGGCCCTATAATTCACCCCTCCACTTT.

This chain connects TRBV28 to TRBJ2-3, with 7 bases that match TRBD1. The trim removed 6 bases at V and 2 bases at J, leaving 8 bases unmatched. Germline CDR1 reads MDHEN; CDR2 reads SYDVKM. The CDR3 spans 15 residues. CDR3 bases: TGTGCCAGCAGACTACAACAGGGGTCCACAGATACGCAGTATTTT. As protein: CASRLQQGSTDTQYF.

This chain joins TRBV29-1 and TRBJ2-1; 7 bases agree with TRBD2. Germline loops: CDR1 SQVTM, CDR2 ANQGSEA. Trimming cost V 3 bases and J 0 bases; bases outside gene matches: 5. The CDR3 runs 15 residues. The CDR3 region has the DNA TGCAGCGTTGATGGGGGACTACACTCCTACAATGAGCAGTTCTTC. It specifies CSVDGGLHSYNEQFF.

This clone was seen a few times. The rearrangement links TRBV5-1 to TRBJ1-3; 9 nucleotides agree with TRBD1. The V segment lost 4 bases and the J segment 4 bases; nucleotides outside the gene matches: 9. This CDR3 is built from 16 residues. From germline, CDR1 is SGHRS and CDR2 YFSETQ. The DNA of the CDR3 is TGCGCCAGCAGCATTAACAGGGGGCTGAGAGGAAACACCATATATTTT. Its protein product is CASSINRGLRGNTIYF.

The chain uses TRBV10-3 and TRBJ1-2; 11 bases are a match to TRBD1. J gave up 10 bases and V 3 bases, and 10 bases lay outside the gene matches. There are 15 residues in the CDR3. Germline V gene data show CDR1 as ENHRY and CDR2 as SYGVKD. The CDR3 DNA follows: TGTGCCATCAGTGACAGGGACAGGGGGGATAATGACTACACCTTC. As protein: CAISDRDRGDNDYTF.

This chain links TRBV28 with TRBJ2-7; D is ambiguous. CDR1 and CDR2 (germline): MDHEN, SYDVKM. The V and J ends lost 6 bases and 4 bases respectively, with 13 bases between them. The CDR3 length is 13 residues. This chain's CDR3 is CASRRPSEYEQYF. For the CDR3, the DNA is TGTGCCAGCAGACGCCCTAGTGAATACGAGCAGTACTTC. The whole variable domain, remainder taken from reference TRBV28 and TRBJ2-7, is DVKVTQSSRYLVKRTGEKVFLECVQDMDHENMFWYRQDPGLGLRLIYFSYDVKMKEKGDIPEGYSVSREKKERFSLILESASTNQTSMYLCASRRPSEYEQYFGPGTRLTVT.

This sequence joins TRBV11-3 and TRBJ2-5; D remains unclear. This CDR3 spans 14 amino acids. V was clipped by 0 bases and J by 2 bases, with 7 bases between them. Germline assignment: CDR1 SGHNT and CDR2 YENEEA. CDR3 DNA: TGTGCCAGCAGCTTAGAGCCACAGCAAGAGACCCAGTACTTC. Translation gives CASSLEPQQETQYF.

V gene TRBV19 combines with J gene TRBJ2-7, with a possible D match to TRBD1 (6 bases). V was cut by 4 bases and J by 2 bases, with 15 bases left in between. Germline V lookup: CDR1 LNHDA, CDR2 SQIVND (reference sequence). The CDR3 loop spans 15 amino acids. The CDR3 region is CASSNAGTSTYEQYF. For the CDR3, the DNA is TGTGCCAGTAGTAATGCCGGGACATCAACCTACGAGCAGTACTTC.

V and J are TRBV24-1 and TRBJ1-5; possible D gene TRBD1, 6 bases. Germline CDR1 reads KGHDR; CDR2 reads SFDVKD. Trimming pared 4 bases from V and 2 bases from J, leaving 20 bases between. The CDR3 contains 18 residues. The CDR3, as DNA: TGTGCCACCAGTGAAAATACTAGGGGGTTTCCGGGCAATCAGCCCCAGCATTTT. Its translation is CATSENTRGFPGNQPQHF.

This clone has only one observation. The chain has TRBV5-3 and TRBJ1-3, with D uncertain. TRBV5-3 is sorted into the ORF group, with uncertain function. Trimming took 0 bases from V and 0 from J, leaving 7 bases between them. This CDR3 is 15 amino acids long. CDR3 residues: CARSLAGLSGNTIYF. For the CDR3, the DNA is TGTGCCAGAAGCTTGGCAGGCCTCTCTGGAAACACCATATATTTT.

Written as DNA, the CDR3 is TGTGCCAGCAGCCGGTACCCTCCGGGAGGGCCATCCTACAATGAGCAGTTCTTC. Its protein product is CASSRYPPGGPSYNEQFF. The chain links TRBV3-1 (or the pseudogene TRBV3-2) to TRBJ2-1; 8 bases align to TRBD2. Germline CDR1 LGHDT, CDR2 YNNKEL (reference sequence). V lost 4 bases, J lost 1 base, and 12 bases stayed unmatched. This CDR3 is 18 amino acids long.

J is TRBJ2-2 and V is TRBV2, with TRBD2 matching over 8 bases. Trimming removed 8 bases from V and 5 bases from J; junction bases left unmatched: 10. In germline, CDR1 is SNHLY, CDR2 FYNNEI. The CDR3 contains 15 residues. CDR3 sequence: CASSSEGLGTGELFF. The CDR3 nucleotides are TGTGCCAGCTCCTCAGAGGGACTAGGGACCGGGGAGCTGTTTTTT. Full variable domain (missing parts from reference TRBV2 and TRBJ2-2): EPEVTQTPSHQVTQMGQEVILRCVPISNHLYFYWYRQILGQKVEFLVSFYNNEISEKSEIFDDQFSVERPDGSNFTLKIRSTKLEDSAMYFCASSSEGLGTGELFFGEGSRLTVL.

For the CDR3, the DNA is TGTGCCAGCAGCCAGGGAGGTCGAGTGCTGTTTTTT. Encoded protein: CASSQGGRVLFF. The chain uses TRBV3-1 (or the pseudogene TRBV3-2) and TRBJ1-4; no clear D. The V and J ends lost 3 bases and 14 bases respectively, with 13 bases between them. The CDR3 spans 12 residues. Per the germline V gene, CDR1 is LGHDT and CDR2 is YNNKEL (reference sequence).

The chain carries TRBV28 and TRBJ1-2; the D is unclear. Germline V gene sequence: CDR1 MDHEN, CDR2 SYDVKM. V gave up 6 bases and J gave up 7 bases, with 12 bases separating them. The CDR3 has 12 residues. The CDR3 DNA reads as TGTGCCAGCAGCACCCCGGTTTTTGGCTACACCTTC. Its protein product is CASSTPVFGYTF.

This clone has at least ten counts. V usage is TRBV6-4 and J usage is TRBJ2-1, with 12 bases matching TRBD2. The V gene end was trimmed by 4 bases and the J gene end by 5 bases; junction bases not matched to a gene: 3. Germline loops: CDR1 MRHNA, CDR2 SNTAGT. This CDR3 is built from 15 residues. Here the CDR3 DNA reads TGTGCCAGCAGTGTCGGACTAGCGGGGAACAATGAGCAGTTCTTC. Translation: CASSVGLAGNNEQFF.